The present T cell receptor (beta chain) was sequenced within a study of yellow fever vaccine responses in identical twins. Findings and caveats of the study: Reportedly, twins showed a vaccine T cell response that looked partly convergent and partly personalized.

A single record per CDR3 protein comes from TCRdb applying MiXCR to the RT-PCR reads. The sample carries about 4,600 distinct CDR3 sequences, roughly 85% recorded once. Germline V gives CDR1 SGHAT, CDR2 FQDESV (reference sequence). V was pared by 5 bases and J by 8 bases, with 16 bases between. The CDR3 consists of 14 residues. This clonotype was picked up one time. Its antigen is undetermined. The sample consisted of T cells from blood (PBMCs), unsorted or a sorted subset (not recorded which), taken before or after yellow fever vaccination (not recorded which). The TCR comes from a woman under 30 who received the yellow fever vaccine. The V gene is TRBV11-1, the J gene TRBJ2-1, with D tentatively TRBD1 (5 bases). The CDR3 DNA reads TGTGCCAGCAGCCCCGGGCAGGGAAGGGATGAGCAGTTCTTC. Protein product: CASSPGQGRDEQFF.